One sample yielded the 17 T cell receptor beta chains listed below, sequenced in a study of neurological immune-mediated disorders (dated 2019 in TCRdb). The library was obtained by 5' RACE. The data were produced on an Illumina HiSeq 2500. Using fastp at Q25 and MiXCR, TCRdb reprocessed the public reads and kept productive beta chains. Rows are combined by CDR3 protein, so each entry shows the most common genes and DNA. The sample table shows fewer than 75,000 distinct CDR3 sequences, and 3.4% are seen once. The top ten clonotypes cover around 3.6% of the sample. Sequenced: PBMCs. These TCRs come from a man in his forties or fifties with multiple sclerosis.

This clonotype was recorded at least ten times. The chain couples TRBV5-1 to TRBJ2-1; D not certain. Trimming shortened V by 2 bases and J by 2 bases, and 11 bases separated the two germline ends. Per germline, CDR1 SGHRS and CDR2 YFSETQ. This CDR3 is built from 15 residues. The CDR3 region is CASSFAPGTYNEQFF. The DNA for the CDR3 is TGCGCCAGCAGCTTCGCGCCAGGAACCTACAATGAGCAGTTCTTC.

This clonotype came up many times. This chain links TRBV11-2 with TRBJ2-7, with 10 bases aligning to TRBD1. CDR1 is SGHAT and CDR2 is FQNNGV in the germline V gene. The CDR3 is 16 amino acids. The V segment lost 5 bases and the J segment 4 bases; nucleotides outside the gene matches: 11. The CDR3 sequence: CASSPTRRQGAYEQYF. The CDR3 nucleotides are TGTGCCAGCAGCCCGACCCGGAGACAGGGGGCTTACGAGCAGTACTTC.

This clonotype showed up many times. This chain uses TRBV20-1 with TRBJ2-1; 9 positions match TRBD2. Trimming cost V 4 bases and J 8 bases; bases outside gene matches: 12. The germline CDR1 and CDR2 sequences are DFQATT and SNEGSKA (reference sequence). This CDR3 spans 15 amino acids. In DNA form, the CDR3 reads TGCAGTGCTACCCGGACAGCGGGAGGCCAAGATGAGCAGTTCTTC. It encodes CSATRTAGGQDEQFF.

The sample holds many counts of this clonotype. V and J are TRBV7-6 and TRBJ2-6; D not certain. The germline gives CDR1 SGHVS, CDR2 FNYEAQ. Deletions cut 1 base from V and 3 bases from J, with 10 bases between. The CDR3 consists of 16 residues. The CDR3 nucleotides are TGTGCCAGCAGCTTAGAGGCTGGGTTTGGGGCCAACGTCCTGACTTTC. Amino acids: CASSLEAGFGANVLTF.

This clonotype was counted at least ten times. J is TRBJ1-3 and V is TRBV3-1; possibly TRBD1 for D (6 bases). Germline V gives CDR1 LGHDT, CDR2 YNNKEL (reference sequence). V was pared by 2 bases and J by 3 bases, with 17 bases between. The CDR3 is 17 residues long. The CDR3 loop is CASSQWSGGRGGNTIYF. CDR3 sequence (DNA): TGTGCCAGCAGCCAATGGTCGGGGGGGCGCGGTGGAAACACCATATATTTT.

At least ten counts were recorded for this clonotype. This chain uses TRBV7-9 with TRBJ1-1, with no clear D. The CDR3 has 13 amino acids. V was trimmed by 3 bases and J by 8 bases, leaving 13 bases between them. The V gene's germline CDR1 is SEHNR and CDR2 FQNEAQ (reference sequence). The CDR3 loop is CASSFSGSDEAFF. The CDR3 DNA reads as TGTGCCAGCAGCTTCAGCGGGTCGGACGAAGCTTTCTTT. Based on the CDR3 plus reference TRBV7-9 and TRBJ1-1, the full variable domain is DTGVSQNPRHKITKRGQNVTFRCDPISEHNRLYWYRQTLGQGPEFLTYFQNEAQLEKSRLLSDRFSAERPKGSFSTLEIQRTEQGDSAMYLCASSFSGSDEAFFGQGTRLTVV.

This clonotype has at least ten counts. The chain couples TRBV20-1 to TRBJ2-1; 8 bases agree with TRBD2. CDR3 length equals 14 residues. Germline-derived CDR1 and CDR2 are DFQATT and SNEGSKA (reference sequence). Trimming removed 3 bases from V and 4 bases from J; junction bases left unmatched: 5. CDR3 DNA: TGCAGTGCTAGTGTAGCGGGGACTTACAATGAGCAGTTCTTC. Translated: CSASVAGTYNEQFF.

This clonotype has at least ten counts. The V and J genes are TRBV5-1 and TRBJ2-5; TRBD2 agrees at 8 bases. With V trimmed by 6 bases and J by 3 bases, 4 bases remained unmatched. Germline CDR1 SGHRS, CDR2 YFSETQ. This CDR3 is built from 13 residues. CDR3 region: CASNQLAEETQYF. Written as DNA, the CDR3 is TGCGCCAGCAATCAACTAGCGGAAGAGACCCAGTACTTC.

This clonotype was seen repeatedly, ten times or more. The J gene is TRBJ1-4, the V gene TRBV20-1; no firm D call. CDR3 length: 14 amino acids. CDR1 is DFQATT, CDR2 SNEGSKA, per germline (reference sequence). The V end lost 8 bases, the J end lost 5 bases, and 18 bases lay between the germline ends. The CDR3 DNA follows: TGCAGTACTCGAGTGGCAGCCTCAAATGAAAAACTGTTTTTT. Amino acid sequence: CSTRVAASNEKLFF.

The V and J genes are TRBV5-1 and TRBJ2-1; D is perhaps TRBD1 or TRBD2 (5 bases each). The germline V and J ends were trimmed by 3 bases and 0 bases, with 13 bases remaining between them. The CDR3 totals 16 residues. In germline, CDR1 is SGHRS, CDR2 YFSETQ. The CDR3 is CASSSGPTSSYNEQFF. In nucleotides, the CDR3 is TGCGCCAGCAGCTCGGGACCAACCTCCTCCTACAATGAGCAGTTCTTC.

This clonotype was seen many times. The J gene is TRBJ1-2, the V gene TRBV4-1, with TRBD1 identical over 7 bases. V shed 1 base, J shed 5 bases, and the junction held 10 bases outside the gene matches. CDR1 and CDR2 (germline): MGHRA, YSYEKL. This CDR3 is built from 16 residues. The CDR3 is CASSQARDSEMYGYTF. CDR3 nucleotide sequence: TGCGCCAGCAGCCAAGCCCGGGACAGCGAAATGTATGGCTACACCTTC.

There are many counts of this clonotype. The chain recombines TRBV7-6 with TRBJ1-1; no definite D call. The CDR3 consists of 13 residues. Germline CDR1 SGHVS, CDR2 FNYEAQ. Trimming removed 2 bases from V and 1 base from J, with 5 bases in between. The CDR3 DNA reads as TGTGCCAGCAGCTTAACCCAGAACACTGAAGCTTTCTTT. The encoded protein is CASSLTQNTEAFF.

The table lists this clonotype with many counts. This sequence joins TRBV7-2 and TRBJ2-1; 9 positions agree with TRBD1. Germline V lookup: CDR1 SGHTA, CDR2 FQGNSA. V dropped 6 bases and J dropped 6; count of bases not matched to a gene: 9. The CDR3 has 15 amino acids. CDR3 nucleotides: TGTGCCAGCAGGGGAACAGGGGGCCGCGTCAATGAGCAGTTCTTC. Protein product: CASRGTGGRVNEQFF.

This clonotype came up many times. The J gene is TRBJ1-1, the V gene TRBV4-1, with TRBD1 as a possible D gene (6 bases). Trimming took 3 bases from V and 6 from J, leaving 17 bases between them. Germline V CDR1 and CDR2: MGHRA, YSYEKL. This CDR3 has 15 amino acids. CDR3 residues: CASSQSSRGPAEAFF. DNA for the CDR3: TGCGCCAGCAGCCAGTCAAGCCGGGGGCCGGCTGAAGCTTTCTTT.

This clonotype was detected ten times or more. The chain joins TRBV7-7 to TRBJ1-2, with 7 bases fitting TRBD1. This CDR3 spans 13 amino acids. The V segment lost 11 bases and the J segment 4 bases; nucleotides outside the gene matches: 10. Germline V gene data show CDR1 as SSHAT and CDR2 as FNYEAQ (reference sequence). CDR3 sequence reads: CAVHRSGGYGYTF. DNA for the CDR3: TGTGCCGTCCACCGGTCAGGGGGCTATGGCTACACCTTC. The full variable domain, in which reference TRBV7-7 and TRBJ1-2 provide the parts outside the CDR3, is GAGVSQSPRYKVTKRGQDVTLRCDPISSHATLYWYQQALGQGPEFLTYFNYEAQPDKSGLPSDRFSAERPEGSISTLTIQRTEQRDSAMYRCAVHRSGGYGYTFGSGTRLTVV.

This clonotype was seen repeatedly, ten times or more. The chain joins TRBV5-1 to TRBJ1-1, with D uncertain. V was clipped by 1 base and J by 1 base, with 11 bases between them. Germline CDR1 reads SGHRS; CDR2 reads YFSETQ. This CDR3 has 15 amino acids. The CDR3 is CASSLSPNPNTEAFF. CDR3 sequence (DNA): TGCGCCAGCAGCTTGAGCCCAAATCCGAACACTGAAGCTTTCTTT.

In its sample, this clonotype was seen a few times. This chain joins TRBV20-1 and TRBJ2-3; 8 bases map to TRBD2. The CDR3 is 15 residues long. From germline, CDR1 is DFQATT and CDR2 SNEGSKA (reference sequence). The V segment lost 5 bases and the J segment 4 bases; nucleotides outside the gene matches: 11. The DNA of the CDR3 is TGCAGTGCTGACTCCAGCGGGAGCTTGGCAGATACGCAGTATTTT. It yields the protein CSADSSGSLADTQYF.